The T cell receptor (beta chain) described here comes from a study of cytomegalovirus exposure and HLA in healthy donors (dated by TCRdb to about 2017). About the full investigation: In an earlier analysis of about 560 of the donors, 250 to 350 Gb of sequence data and roughly 100 million unique TCR beta sequences from about 190 million T cells were reported. All discovery cohort repertoires had been generated on a single sequencing platform. Alongside the repertoire data, information on donor age, sex, ethnicity and CMV serostatus was compiled. In addition to the first cohort of approximately 670 subjects, a separate validation cohort of 120 different subjects was used. Of the roughly 410 genotyped donors, 65% to 90% were placed in the genetic ancestry cluster associated with self-reported Caucasian donors. Several DR-DQ haplotypes were handled as single units for association and clustering, since linkage in the cohort was strong. An earlier analysis of some 600 of the donors applied high-throughput TCR beta sequencing to assess whether each TCR beta V gene segment acted as functional or pseudogenic. To predict cytomegalovirus infection status, the study brought together high-throughput TCR immunosequencing, statistical association of individual TCRs with disease status, and machine learning. The aim of the study was to test whether cataloging public T cell receptors could identify signatures of past pathogen exposure. Rather than using new phenotypic data, the later analysis identified candidate immune exposures from TCR beta sequences and from how often those sequences occurred across donors. HLA typing included class I and class II loci at four-digit resolution. The study used immunosequencing to profile the T cell repertoires of 666 subjects and linked those repertoires to cytomegalovirus serostatus. Across 398 genotyped donors of the cohort, an average of about 240,000 unique TCR beta nucleotide sequences per donor were sequenced, and 15% to 20% of those sequences were non-productive. In a later analysis, previously published TCR beta repertoires from hundreds of donors were re-analyzed and high-resolution HLA genotyping was added so that TCR occurrence patterns could be studied. About 310 gigabases of sequencing data and approximately 85 million unique TCR sequences were included in an early release covering 550 to 800 HLA-typed donors. In a later genetic analysis, genome-wide SNP genotypes for about three fifths of the 666 donors were used, and that subset was treated as a discovery cohort. The number of donors typed differed by locus, with 629-630 for A, B, C, DRB1 and DQB1, around 500 for DQA1, 600 to 610 for DPA1, and roughly 450 for DPB1.

Via the germline V gene, CDR1 is SGHTA and CDR2 FQGNSA. Ends trimmed: V by 6 bases, J by 5 bases; bases unmatched to a gene: 4. Reading from cysteine to phenylalanine, the CDR3 counts 13 amino acids. Only the CDR3 portion is preserved as DNA: 39 bases, with reading frame beginning at the first base. The cohort comprised several hundred healthy bone marrow donors. At the time of sampling, all cohort members were nominally healthy, though unrecorded immune exposures were likely present. The donor was CMV seronegative and belonged to the group of more than 300 seronegative cohort members. A peripheral blood sample was collected from each donor, and TCR beta sequencing was performed on peripheral blood mononuclear cells. The Qiagen DNeasy Blood Extraction Kit was used to extract genomic DNA from the blood cell samples. Library construction relied on the immunoSEQ multiplex PCR assay. For the multiplex PCR, a mixture combining 60 forward primers for TCR Vbeta segments and 13 reverse primers for TCR Jbeta segments was used. The CDR3 region of rearranged TCR beta genes was amplified from genomic DNA with a multiplex PCR assay. The amplified TCR beta libraries were sequenced on the Illumina HiSeq System as 87-base-pair reads. Concerning the study's data processing: A later analysis counted some 74 million unique TCR beta chains across the 500 to 850 repertoires, and some 11 million of these chains were shared by at least two donors. A nearest-neighbor algorithm error-corrected the raw reads and collapsed the reads into unique sequences, merging closely related sequences to remove PCR and sequencing errors. CDR3 sequences were aligned to IMGT reference sequences to assign V, D and J gene segments. Each retained sequence needed at least a six-nucleotide match to both a V gene segment and a J gene segment. Rearrangements were classified as productive when the CDR3 lacked stop codons and remained in frame with V and J, and all other rearrangements were classified as non-productive. Following IMGT convention, CDR3 was defined as the stretch from the second conserved V-encoded cysteine to the conserved J-encoded phenylalanine. In an earlier analysis of roughly 580 of the donors, sequences lacking an unambiguous match to a single V gene segment were excluded. An earlier analysis of fewer than 750 of the donors classified V segments as functional when productive rearrangements were above 56.7% and as segregating when the standard deviation between donors was above 5%. A statistical classification framework was developed to diagnose cytomegalovirus status using the catalog of TCR beta chain sequences. In a later analysis, V and J genes were assigned by comparing TCR nucleotide sequences against IMGT/GENE-DB human TR gene sequences. In a later analysis, CDR3 sequences and most-parsimonious VDJ recombination scenarios were assigned using the TCRdist pipeline. In a later analysis, every TCR beta chain was defined by the combination of its CDR3 amino acid sequence and its V-gene family, and reads without a unique V-gene family were dropped. As a way to deal with suspected cross-contamination and a sequencing artifact, a later analysis dropped 450 to 600 nucleotide sequences that were highly shared and had low generation probability. For each public chain, a later analysis derived a clonal expansion index from normalized ranks of inferred template counts within each repertoire. In a later analysis, generation probabilities were computed with a VDJ recombination model fitted to out-of-frame rearrangements, and the resulting probabilities were checked against IGoR. In a later analysis, TCR-TCR, TCR-HLA and TCR-CMV co-occurrence was scored with hypergeometric tests, and a repertoire-size bias correction was applied to TCR pairs. A later analysis estimated false discovery rates by permuting HLA or CMV assignments 20 times. In a later analysis, co-occurring TCRs were grouped using DBSCAN, and TCRdist sequence similarity was added for clustering within HLA-allele-positive subsets. Repertoires with fewer than 30,000 or more than 120,000 public chains, plus five repertoires with anomalous nucleotide sharing, were excluded from co-occurrence clustering. This immuneACCESS table, as held by TCRdb, lists in-frame sequences with V and J called but not all clones. Of the missing ones, under half trace to an unresolved V gene in checked studies; the others have no known cause. From that table come the V and J calls and clone size; the DNA was used to work out D and trimming. This sample gives 130,000 to 150,000 clones in total; more than 75% of them show up just once. The biggest ten clones account for around 5% of the sample.

Comment on this clone: Its antigen remains unidentified. No clone much larger than this one lies a single base away; base qualities are absent.

Study-wide findings and limitations: A further reported finding was that TCR beta sequences accurately predicted the HLA-A and HLA-B alleles for most subjects in the first cohort. In a later analysis, several top co-occurrence clusters were reported to appear linked to parvovirus B19, influenza, CMV and Epstein-Barr virus. Compared with the approximately 720-donor mean, donors in an Asian-associated ancestry cluster had fewer N-insertions in productive TCRs, according to a later genetic analysis. A later analysis associated about 18,000 TCR beta sequences with specific HLA alleles at a false discovery rate of 0.05. Because some donors lacked HLA typing at each locus, the association tests relied only on the typed subset. Roughly uniform sequencing depth across donors was assumed in presence/absence analyses, although this assumption may not hold. The authors suggested that the approach could potentially be extended to other disease states and immunological phenotypes. While some public TCRs were present in many individuals, most TCR sequences turned up only very rarely across donors. According to a later analysis, TCR association rates differed among HLA loci, with DRB1 alleles showing the most associated TCRs and HLA-C alleles showing the fewest. Some IMGT-functional V segments, including TRBV6-2 and TRBV6-3, could not be told apart with the 87-base-pair reads, so those segments were excluded. In vitro tests confirmed that a few of the cytomegalovirus-associated TCR beta chains recognize cytomegalovirus antigens. Assigning TCR associations to individual alleles was difficult when HLA alleles, especially DR and DQ, strongly co-occurred. A cluster of highly shared sequence variants was judged likely to represent a technical artifact of the sequencing pipeline. In a later analysis, most CMV-associated TCR beta chains were found to appear HLA-restricted, with HLA associations seemingly driven largely by CMV exposure. This cohort had only TCR beta chains sequenced, and the lack of alpha or paired-chain data limited which features could be detected. In a later analysis, HLA-associated TCR beta chains showed more clonal expansion and lower generation probabilities than non-associated chains that were equally common. An earlier analysis of around 600 of the donors showed that most TCR beta V segments appeared in productive rearrangements either about 87% or about 30% of the time, which broadly matched IMGT annotations. The study gave a list of over 150 TCR beta chains associated with cytomegalovirus. The earlier analysis of a few hundred of the donors excluded seventeen rarely observed V segments, including chromosome 9 orphons, because counts were too low. An association between a missense DCLRE1C variant and V-gene and J-gene trimming of TCR beta chains was found in a later genetic analysis and replicated in an independent cohort. The only immune exposure information available for the cohort was CMV serostatus. The classifier was reported to diagnose cytomegalovirus status with high specificity and sensitivity in both the original and validation cohorts. Linkage disequilibrium might explain the correlated functional status among segregating V segments, but an unknown experimental factor could not be excluded.

The chain is made from TRBV7-2 and TRBJ2-5; 9 of the junction bases match TRBD1. The receptor comes from a male donor in good health and CMV-seronegative. What was sequenced was PBMCs. The bases are TGTGCCAGCAGTGTTGACAGGGGGGAGACCCAGTACTTC. Its coded protein is CASSVDRGETQYF. The entire variable domain, with the stretches around the CDR3 drawn from the reference TRBV7-2 and TRBJ2-5 proteins, is GAGVSQSPSNKVTEKGKDVELRCDPISGHTALYWYRQSLGQGLEFLIYFQGNSAPDKSGLPSDRFSAERTGGSVSTLTIQRTQQEDSAVYLCASSVDRGETQYFGPGTRLLVL.